This T cell receptor (beta chain) was identified in a study of T cell responses to AZD1222 COVID-19 vaccine. Study-wide results and caveats: Nearly half of the spike-specific TCRs reportedly recognize variant regions that carry no mutations.

Generated by immunoSEQ multiplex PCR, the TCRdb table keeps only in-frame clones and is missing some. Of tens of thousands of clones in the sample, roughly 90% were seen once. V shed 4 bases and J 2 bases; nucleotides not matched to a gene: 5. The CDR3 loop spans 15 amino acids. Germline V gene data show CDR1 as SGHRS and CDR2 as YFSETQ. For this clone: Its antigen remains unidentified.

This material consisted of peripheral blood, taken on day 0 of AZD1222 vaccination. This sequence was found in an adult in good health. The chain is built from TRBV5-1 and TRBJ2-7, with TRBD2 identical over 11 bases. For the CDR3, the DNA is TGCGCCAGCAGCCGGACTAGCGGGTCTGCCTACGAGCAGTACTTC. Translating gives CASSRTSGSAYEQYF.